The 26 T cell receptor beta chains below all came from one sample that was sequenced in a study of human T cells and chemical hapten exposure. Via MiXCR, TCRdb re-called the RACE reads, giving one row per CDR3 protein. The profile covers tens of thousands of distinct CDR3 sequences, with less than 4% appearing a single time and approximately 6.7% taken by the ten largest. Noted time point: patch test 2, 6 weeks after DPC sensitization. The treatment here: therapeutic diphenylcyclopropenone sensitization with weekly scalp DPC. The specimen comprised whole blood, sampled in connection with sensitization to the hapten diphenylcyclopropenone (DPC). The receptors shown here come from a man aged 35 to 55 with alopecia areata. Some clones in this sample may be carry-over from other donors' samples.

This clonotype was counted ten times or more. This rearrangement joins TRBV27 to TRBJ2-1; the D gene is possibly TRBD2 (5 bases). Between the trimmed V and J ends, which lost 6 bases and 3 bases, there was a span of 6 bases. Germline values: CDR1 MNHEY, CDR2 SMNVEV (reference sequence). This CDR3 contains 12 residues. The CDR3 DNA sequence: TGTGCCAGCAGGGACTTCTACAATGAGCAGTTCTTC. Translation: CASRDFYNEQFF.

This clonotype is judged medium-sized (0.01 to 0.1%). The chain is built from TRBV7-2 and TRBJ2-7, with 8 bases lining up with TRBD2. Trimming at V came to 5 bases and at J to 5 bases, leaving 11 bases not matched to a gene. Germline V gene sequence: CDR1 SGHTA, CDR2 FQGNSA. The CDR3 loop spans 15 amino acids. CDR3 nucleotide sequence: TGTGCCAGCAGCCCTACCTTGCGAGCGGGAGACGAGCAGTACTTC. Translated, it gives CASSPTLRAGDEQYF.

This clonotype has ten or more counts. The chain joins TRBV6-2 or TRBV6-3 to TRBJ1-5; D not certain. The CDR3 totals 14 residues. Germline V CDR1 and CDR2: MNHEY, SVGEGT. Trimming shortened V by 7 bases and J by 6 bases, and 16 bases separated the two germline ends. The CDR3, as DNA: TGTGCCAGCAACACGGGCCCTAGAGGTCAGCCCCAGCATTTT. Translation gives CASNTGPRGQPQHF.

Concerning this clonotype: It may be a read error: a sequence one base away is much more abundant. Written as DNA, the CDR3 is TGTGCCAGCAGCTTGGGGCAGAGTAGCACAGATACGCAGTATTTT. It is translated as CASSLGQSSTDTQYF. The chain has TRBV5-4 and TRBJ2-3; D gene ambiguous. Germline-derived CDR1 and CDR2 are SGHNT and YYREEE (reference sequence). Trimming pared 0 bases from V and 0 bases from J, leaving 8 bases between. This CDR3 is 15 amino acids long.

This clonotype was counted at least ten times. The chain joins TRBV29-1 to TRBJ2-1, with 12 bases lining up with TRBD2. Germline assignment: CDR1 SQVTM and CDR2 ANQGSEA. After removal of 4 bases from V and 7 bases from J, the junction contained 8 bases not matched to a gene. The CDR3 sequence is 15 residues long. CDR3 DNA sequence: TGCAGCGTTGCGGGACTAGCGGGTCTCGGTAATGAGCAGTTCTTC. Translated, it gives CSVAGLAGLGNEQFF.

This clonotype was counted many times. The V and J genes are TRBV6-1 and TRBJ1-1; 7 bases match TRBD1. V lost 6 bases, J lost 8 bases, and 12 bases stayed unmatched. The CDR3 extends over 14 amino acids. Germline CDR1 and CDR2: MNHNS and SASEGT. In DNA, the CDR3 is TGTGCCAGCAGGTCCGGAGGGACAGCTCAAGAAGCTTTCTTT. Its protein is CASRSGGTAQEAFF.

This clonotype was detected many times. The chain joins TRBV10-2 to TRBJ2-7, with a possible D match to TRBD2 (5 bases). From germline, CDR1 is WSHSY and CDR2 SAAADI. Trimming shortened V by 5 bases and J by 7 bases, and 18 bases separated the two germline ends. The CDR3 consists of 14 residues. CDR3 in amino acids: CASSFVSGSTEQYF. The CDR3 coding sequence is TGCGCCAGCAGTTTCGTTTCGGGGTCTACGGAGCAGTACTTC.

This clonotype was recorded at least ten times. This chain connects TRBV6-6 to TRBJ2-7; D is ambiguous. Per germline, CDR1 MNHNY and CDR2 SVGAGI (reference sequence). This CDR3 region has 16 residues. Trimming cost V 2 bases and J 2 bases, with 16 bases left between them. The CDR3 sequence: CASSYDADELPYEQYF. The CDR3 DNA follows: TGTGCCAGCAGTTACGACGCAGACGAATTACCCTACGAGCAGTACTTC.

This clonotype was observed many times. This chain joins TRBV7-2 and TRBJ2-3; D call uncertain. Germline values: CDR1 SGHTA, CDR2 FQGNSA. The CDR3 has 11 residues. Trimming took off 5 bases at V and 5 bases at J, with 5 bases between the two ends. CDR3 bases: TGTGCCAGCAGCATTAAAGATACGCAGTATTTT. Translation gives CASSIKDTQYF.

The sample holds many counts of this clonotype. The rearrangement links TRBV7-8 to TRBJ1-3, with D unclear. Trimming left V 2 bases short and J 0 bases short, with 8 bases between. This CDR3 is built from 15 residues. Germline V gives CDR1 SGHVS, CDR2 FQNEAQ. CDR3 nucleotides: TGTGCCAGCAGCTTATTTTCAAACTCTGGAAACACCATATATTTT. Translating gives CASSLFSNSGNTIYF.

This clonotype was seen at least ten times. J is TRBJ2-1 and V is TRBV10-3; possibly TRBD2 for D (5 bases). CDR1 and CDR2 from the germline V gene are ENHRY and SYGVKD. V shed 9 bases and J shed 3 bases, with 9 bases lying between them. This CDR3 has 12 residues. The CDR3 DNA follows: TGTGCCATGGGTGGGAGCTACAATGAGCAGTTCTTC. Protein: CAMGGSYNEQFF.

This clonotype has ten or more counts. The chain combines TRBV5-5 with TRBJ2-1; 9 bases map to TRBD2. CDR3 length equals 20 residues. CDR1 and CDR2 from the germline V gene are SGHKS and YYEKEE (reference sequence). Trimming removed 0 bases from V and 2 bases from J; junction bases left unmatched: 15. The CDR3 DNA is TGTGCCAGCAGCTTGGTGGGGGGTCTAGCGGGAATCGGGACCTACAATGAGCAGTTCTTC. Translation: CASSLVGGLAGIGTYNEQFF.

This clonotype occurred many times. The chain couples TRBV11-2 to TRBJ2-5; D is perhaps TRBD1 (7 bases). The germline gives CDR1 SGHAT, CDR2 FQNNGV. The CDR3 totals 16 residues. Trimming pared 7 bases from V and 4 bases from J, leaving 22 bases between. This CDR3 reads CASNSLLGQGGETQYF. For the CDR3, the DNA is TGTGCCAGCAACTCACTCCTGGGGCAGGGGGGAGAGACCCAGTACTTC. Looking up the rest from reference TRBV11-2 and TRBJ2-5 gives the full variable domain: EAGVAQSPRYKIIEKRQSVAFWCNPISGHATLYWYQQILGQGPKLLIQFQNNGVVDDSQLPKDRFSAERLKGVDSTLKIQPAKLEDSAVYLCASNSLLGQGGETQYFGPGTRLLVL.

In its sample, this clonotype was seen many times. The V call is TRBV20-1, the J call TRBJ2-5; possibly TRBD1 or TRBD2 for D (5 bases each). V dropped 2 bases and J dropped 2 bases, with 12 bases sitting between them. In germline, CDR1 is DFQATT, CDR2 SNEGSKA (reference sequence). The length of the CDR3 is 14 residues. CDR3 sequence reads: CSARRPGTQETQYF. Written as DNA, the CDR3 is TGCAGTGCTAGACGCCCCGGGACGCAAGAGACCCAGTACTTC.

This clonotype was observed many times. The V and J genes are TRBV6-2 or TRBV6-3 and TRBJ1-5, with a possible D match to TRBD1 (6 bases). V shed 5 bases and J shed 3 bases, with 14 bases lying between them. CDR1 and CDR2 from the germline V gene are MNHEY and SVGEGT. CDR3 size: 15 residues. The CDR3: CASSRGQSYNQPQHF. CDR3 bases: TGTGCCAGCAGTCGCGGACAGAGCTACAATCAGCCCCAGCATTTT.

Many counts were recorded for this clonotype. The chain joins TRBV6-5 to TRBJ2-7, with a possible D match to TRBD1 (6 bases). Germline values: CDR1 MNHEY, CDR2 SVGAGI. The CDR3 spans 15 residues. Trimming took 6 bases from V and 6 from J, leaving 21 bases between them. The chain's CDR3 is CASSRQPGQTGEQYF. In nucleotides, the CDR3 is TGTGCCAGCAGCCGTCAACCGGGACAAACAGGCGAGCAGTACTTC.

This clonotype was observed many times. The V gene is TRBV7-9, the J gene TRBJ2-7; 10 bases map to TRBD2. The CDR3 length is 16 residues. Germline V gives CDR1 SEHNR, CDR2 FQNEAQ (reference sequence). V dropped 5 bases and J dropped 2; count of bases not matched to a gene: 9. The CDR3 loop is CASSPSLAGEAYEQYF. In DNA form, the CDR3 reads TGTGCCAGCAGCCCCTCTCTAGCGGGAGAGGCCTACGAGCAGTACTTC.

The CDR3: CASSLRMGIAKNIQYF. CDR3 nucleotide sequence: TGTGCCAGCAGTCTAAGAATGGGGATAGCCAAAAACATTCAGTACTTC. This sequence joins TRBV12-3 or TRBV12-4 and TRBJ2-4; D is undetermined. Trimming took 5 bases from V and 0 from J, leaving 14 bases between them. This CDR3 has 16 amino acids.

Many counts were recorded for this clonotype. CDR3 sequence (DNA): TGTGCCAGCAGTCCCGGGACAGGGTCCCACGAGCAGTACTTC. It codes for CASSPGTGSHEQYF. The chain is built from TRBV6-5 and TRBJ2-7; 9 bases align to TRBD1. J lost 5 bases, V lost 5 bases, and 7 bases had no gene match. Germline values: CDR1 MNHEY, CDR2 SVGAGI. The CDR3 consists of 14 residues.

This clonotype was counted many times. The chain carries TRBV4-3 and TRBJ2-6, with a weak D call TRBD1 (5 bases). V lost 3 bases, J lost 0 bases, and 12 bases lay in between. CDR3 length equals 17 residues. Germline CDR1 LGHNA, CDR2 YSLEER. In DNA form, the CDR3 reads TGCGCCAGCAGCCATTCAGGGCAGGCCTCTGGGGCCAACGTCCTGACTTTC. Its protein product is CASSHSGQASGANVLTF.

This clonotype was counted ten times or more. The rearrangement uses TRBV5-1 and TRBJ2-7, with D perhaps TRBD1 (6 bases). V lost 0 bases, J lost 5 bases, and 12 bases lay in between. There are 14 residues in the CDR3. Germline V CDR1 and CDR2: SGHRS, YFSETQ. This CDR3 is CASSLGQGPHEQYF. The CDR3 bases are TGCGCCAGCAGCTTGGGGCAGGGGCCCCACGAGCAGTACTTC.

This clonotype was counted ten times or more. The genes are TRBV11-2 and TRBJ2-1; D not certain. The CDR3 has 13 amino acids. V was cut by 6 bases and J by 7 bases, with 13 bases left in between. Germline V CDR1 and CDR2: SGHAT, FQNNGV. CDR3 DNA: TGTGCCAGCAGTTCAAGTATCCCGAATGAGCAGTTCTTC. Its protein is CASSSSIPNEQFF.

This clonotype was recorded at least ten times. The V gene is TRBV27, the J gene TRBJ2-2; maybe TRBD2 (5 bases). Germline loops: CDR1 MNHEY, CDR2 SMNVEV (reference sequence). This CDR3 contains 16 residues. V dropped 3 bases and J dropped 1 base, with 12 bases sitting between them. CDR3 DNA: TGTGCCAGCAGTTTGGGCCTAGGAGGGAACACCGGGGAGCTGTTTTTT. Translating it yields CASSLGLGGNTGELFF.

This clonotype showed up many times. The gene calls are TRBV5-1 and TRBJ2-2; 11 bases map to TRBD2. V was pared by 0 bases and J by 5 bases, with 3 bases of the junction left unmatched. This CDR3 has 16 amino acids. CDR1 is SGHRS, CDR2 YFSETQ, per germline. The CDR3 DNA follows: TGCGCCAGCAGCTTGGAAGTAGCGGGAGGGACCGGGGAGCTGTTTTTT. Translation: CASSLEVAGGTGELFF.

This clonotype was detected ten times or more. The V and J genes are TRBV28 and TRBJ2-1; D could derive from TRBD1 or TRBD2 (5 bases each). The germline V gene encodes CDR1 MDHEN and CDR2 SYDVKM. The V end lost 6 bases, the J end lost 6 bases, and 15 bases lay between the germline ends. CDR3 size: 14 residues. CDR3 sequence (DNA): TGTGCCAGCAGGCCCCATACTGGGGGCAATGAGCAGTTCTTC. Its translation: CASRPHTGGNEQFF.

This clonotype showed up many times. The V call is TRBV29-1, the J call TRBJ2-1; no clear D. Germline V gene data show CDR1 as SQVTM and CDR2 as ANQGSEA. The CDR3 consists of 13 residues. Between the trimmed V and J ends, which lost 0 bases and 9 bases, there was a span of 12 bases. The DNA for the CDR3 is TGCAGCGTTGAAGATCTTAGGGCGCGTGAGCAGTTCTTC. Its protein product is CSVEDLRAREQFF.